This T cell receptor (beta chain) originates from a study of T cell responses to AZD1222 COVID-19 vaccine. Study-level information: Pooling covered second doses at about 4 or about 12 weeks. Study-level findings and limits: Just a handful of people given AZD1222 tested seropositive at baseline.

TCRdb's table, derived via immunoSEQ multiplex PCR, lists solely in-frame clones and lacks some. The data show about 180,000 clones, 85% to 90% seen once. Comments on this clone: Antigen specificity is unknown.

Germline CDR1 SGDLS, CDR2 YYNGEE. The CDR3 has 14 amino acids. The V and J ends lost 1 base and 5 bases respectively, with 9 bases between them. Material: peripheral blood, obtained on day 0 of AZD1222 vaccination. The genes are TRBV9 and TRBJ2-2; D gene uncertain. The clonotype originates from an adult in good health. The DNA of the CDR3 is TGTGCCAGCAGCGTAACTGATGGGACCGGGGAGCTGTTTTTT. This codes for CASSVTDGTGELFF. Based on the CDR3 plus reference TRBV9 and TRBJ2-2, the full variable domain is DSGVTQTPKHLITATGQRVTLRCSPRSGDLSVYWYQQSLDQGLQFLIQYYNGEERAKGNILERFSAQQFPDLHSELNLSSLELGDSALYFCASSVTDGTGELFFGEGSRLTVL.